Below are 23 T cell receptor beta chains sequenced from a single sample in a study of Ad26.COV2.S vaccination and SARS-CoV-2 variants. TCRdb keeps only in-frame clones here, not all; method: immunoSEQ multiplex PCR. In the table there are 350,000 to 450,000 clones, roughly 94% of which are singletons. Source: peripheral blood, taken after recovery from COVID-19. Receptors were obtained from a human donor who had recovered from COVID-19.

A note on this clone: Other DNA sequences within the sample encode an identical CDR3. The chain links TRBV4-3 to TRBJ2-7; D gene unclear. Germline V gives CDR1 LGHNA, CDR2 YSLEER. The CDR3 covers 12 residues. V gave up 0 bases and J gave up 0 bases, with 0 bases separating them. The CDR3 DNA reads as TGCGCCAGCAGCCAAGACTCCTACGAGCAGTACTTC. Encoded protein: CASSQDSYEQYF.

The gene calls are TRBV9 and TRBJ1-3, with TRBD1 as a possible D gene (5 bases). The germline V gene encodes CDR1 SGDLS and CDR2 YYNGEE. The V gene lost 3 bases and the J gene lost 3 bases, with 10 bases spanning the gap. The CDR3 runs to 14 residues. This chain's CDR3 is CASSDRDGGNTIYF. The CDR3 DNA reads TGTGCCAGCAGCGACCGGGACGGTGGAAACACCATATATTTT.

The CDR3 region is CASSLEGQGGYEQYF. In DNA, the CDR3 is TGCGCCAGCAGCTTGGAGGGTCAGGGTGGCTACGAGCAGTACTTC. The chain is built from TRBV5-1 and TRBJ2-7; D is possibly TRBD1 (5 bases). This CDR3 contains 15 residues. Per germline, CDR1 SGHRS and CDR2 YFSETQ. Trimming left V 0 bases short and J 3 bases short, with 13 bases between.

The chain carries TRBV27 and TRBJ1-2; 7 positions agree with TRBD1. CDR1 and CDR2 from the germline V gene are MNHEY and SMNVEV (reference sequence). This CDR3 spans 19 amino acids. V lost 1 base, J lost 4 bases, and 18 bases stayed unmatched. CDR3 in amino acids: CASSLLGWGRGQKGYGYTF. The CDR3 DNA sequence: TGTGCCAGCAGTTTATTAGGATGGGGACGGGGACAGAAAGGCTATGGCTACACCTTC.

The chain employs TRBV28 and TRBJ1-5; D is possibly TRBD1 (5 bases). The CDR3 totals 15 residues. The ends were cut back, 7 bases at V and 4 bases at J, with 17 bases in the middle. In germline, CDR1 is MDHEN, CDR2 SYDVKM. In DNA, the CDR3 is TGTGCCAGCAACTCCCCGGGCGGGGGTAATCAGCCCCAGCATTTT. Its translation: CASNSPGGGNQPQHF.

The V gene is TRBV5-1, the J gene TRBJ2-7, with D possibly matching TRBD2 (7 bases). The germline V gene has CDR1 SGHRS and CDR2 YFSETQ. With 1 base removed from V and 5 bases from J, the gap between germline ends came to 10 bases. This CDR3 has 13 residues. Written as DNA, the CDR3 is TGCGCCAGCAGCTTGCGGGGGGCGGACGAGCAGTACTTC. This translates into CASSLRGADEQYF.

The chain recombines TRBV3-1 (or the pseudogene TRBV3-2) with TRBJ1-4; D might be TRBD1 (5 bases). The V end was cut by 4 bases, the J end by 8 bases, with 14 bases between. This CDR3 is built from 14 residues. Per germline, CDR1 LGHDT and CDR2 YNNKEL (reference sequence). The CDR3: CASSRAGTGEKLFF. CDR3 nucleotides: TGTGCCAGCAGCCGTGCAGGTACAGGAGAAAAACTGTTTTTT.

The rearrangement uses TRBV5-6 and TRBJ1-2, with a tentative D call TRBD1 (5 bases). Germline CDR1 is SGHDT and CDR2 is YYEEEE. V lost 5 bases and J 11 bases, leaving 22 bases between the germline ends. CDR3 size: 14 residues. The CDR3 coding sequence is TGTGCCAGCAGTCGCGGGACTACCGAGTTAAGGTACACCTTC. It specifies CASSRGTTELRYTF.

V gene TRBV6-5 combines with J gene TRBJ1-3; 10 positions match TRBD1. The germline V gene encodes CDR1 MNHEY and CDR2 SVGAGI. The CDR3 is made up of 15 amino acids. J was trimmed by 3 bases and V by 6 bases; bases with no gene match: 5. CDR3 protein: CASRRRTGGGNTIYF. The CDR3 DNA sequence: TGTGCCAGCAGGCGCCGGACAGGGGGTGGAAACACCATATATTTT.

CDR3 sequence: CASSPSSRGITDTQYF. Here the CDR3 DNA reads TGTGCCAGCAGCCCTAGCTCGCGGGGGATCACAGATACGCAGTATTTT. V and J are TRBV7-9 and TRBJ2-3; the match to TRBD2 covers 7 bases. V gave up 5 bases and J gave up 2 bases; unmatched junction bases: 10. Per the germline V gene, CDR1 is SEHNR and CDR2 is FQNEAQ (reference sequence). CDR3 length: 16 residues.

V and J are TRBV2 and TRBJ2-5; D is ambiguous. Trimming pared 4 bases from V and 1 base from J, leaving 7 bases between. Germline CDR1 is SNHLY and CDR2 is FYNNEI. The CDR3 contains 13 residues. The CDR3 protein is CASSGVAQETQYF. CDR3 DNA sequence: TGTGCCAGCAGTGGGGTGGCCCAAGAGACCCAGTACTTC.

This chain joins TRBV13 and TRBJ2-6; 8 nucleotides align to TRBD2. Germline-derived CDR1 and CDR2 are PRHDT and FYEKMQ (reference sequence). This CDR3 is 18 amino acids long. Losses at the gene ends were 1 base for V and 0 bases for J; bases not matched to a gene: 5. In DNA form, the CDR3 reads TGTGCCAGCAGCTTAGCAGGACTAGCCTTCTCTGGGGCCAACGTCCTGACTTTC. This translates into CASSLAGLAFSGANVLTF.

V and J are TRBV10-3 and TRBJ2-7; TRBD1 agrees at 9 bases. This CDR3 has 14 residues. Germline V gives CDR1 ENHRY, CDR2 SYGVKD. Germline trimming cut 3 bases from V and 7 bases from J; bases unmatched to any gene: 7. CDR3 loop: CAISDLQGAGEQYF. The CDR3, as DNA: TGTGCCATCAGTGATTTACAGGGGGCTGGGGAGCAGTACTTC.

This sequence joins TRBV19 and TRBJ2-1, with 9 positions matching TRBD2. Germline CDR1 reads LNHDA; CDR2 reads SQIVND (reference sequence). The CDR3 runs to 16 residues. V dropped 4 bases and J dropped 4; count of bases not matched to a gene: 8. This CDR3 reads CASSTGLAPGYNEQFF. The DNA of the CDR3 is TGTGCCAGTAGTACGGGACTAGCTCCGGGGTACAATGAGCAGTTCTTC.

The V gene is TRBV7-9, the J gene TRBJ1-1; no reliable D call. The V end was cut by 4 bases, the J end by 4 bases, with 13 bases between. Per the germline V gene, CDR1 is SEHNR and CDR2 is FQNEAQ (reference sequence). This CDR3 is 14 amino acids long. CDR3 DNA: TGTGCCAGCAGCTGGAGACTATTGGGCACTGAAGCTTTCTTT. This codes for CASSWRLLGTEAFF.

This sequence joins TRBV10-3 and TRBJ1-1, with 8 bases aligning to TRBD1. Losses at the gene ends were 0 bases for V and 4 bases for J; bases not matched to a gene: 10. The germline V gene has CDR1 ENHRY and CDR2 SYGVKD. CDR3 size: 17 residues. The CDR3 sequence is CAISESPQGAVSTEAFF. The CDR3 nucleotides read TGTGCCATCAGTGAGTCGCCCCAGGGGGCGGTGAGCACTGAAGCTTTCTTT.

The gene calls are TRBV19 and TRBJ2-1, with D possibly called TRBD1 or TRBD2 (7 bases each). Germline V gene data show CDR1 as LNHDA and CDR2 as SQIVND (reference sequence). The V end was cut by 3 bases, the J end by 4 bases, with 13 bases between. This CDR3 is 15 amino acids long. The chain's CDR3 is CASSIRGGGYNEQFF. CDR3 nucleotide sequence: TGTGCCAGTAGTATCAGGGGGGGCGGTTACAATGAGCAGTTCTTC.

The rearrangement joins TRBV6-2 or TRBV6-3 to TRBJ2-1; D is undetermined. This CDR3 has 12 residues. Trimming pared 2 bases from V and 10 bases from J, leaving 9 bases between. Germline V gene sequence: CDR1 MNHEY, CDR2 SVGEGT. CDR3 nucleotides: TGTGCCAGCAGTTACAGGTGGCTAGAGCAGTTCTTC. As protein: CASSYRWLEQFF.

The chain employs TRBV11-3 and TRBJ2-1, with D perhaps assigned TRBD1 or TRBD2 (5 bases each). V gave up 6 bases and J gave up 0 bases, with 18 bases separating them. Per the germline V gene, CDR1 is SGHNT and CDR2 is YENEEA. The CDR3 extends over 17 amino acids. The CDR3 here is CASSLLGGGSSYNEQFF. CDR3 in DNA: TGTGCCAGCAGTCTCTTAGGTGGGGGTAGCTCCTACAATGAGCAGTTCTTC.

The rearrangement joins TRBV27 to TRBJ2-3; D is uncertain. This CDR3 contains 13 residues. Trimming pared 3 bases from V and 2 bases from J, leaving 6 bases between. Looked up from germline, CDR1 is MNHEY and CDR2 is SMNVEV (reference sequence). CDR3 sequence (DNA): TGTGCCAGCAGTTTTCAAGACACAGATACGCAGTATTTT. Its translation is CASSFQDTDTQYF.

The chain combines TRBV11-1 with TRBJ2-5, with D tentatively TRBD1 (8 bases). V was trimmed by 5 bases and J by 5 bases, leaving 21 bases between them. CDR1 and CDR2 from the germline V gene are SGHAT and FQDESV (reference sequence). The CDR3 is made up of 16 amino acids. CDR3 region: CASSPLQGGAKETQYF. The CDR3 region has the DNA TGTGCCAGCAGCCCTCTACAGGGGGGGGCCAAGGAGACCCAGTACTTC.

The chain has TRBV10-1 and TRBJ2-7; tentatively, D is TRBD1 (5 bases). The CDR3 consists of 8 residues. Germline loops: CDR1 WNHNN, CDR2 SYGVQD (reference sequence). The V end was cut by 10 bases, the J end by 7 bases, with 5 bases between. CDR3 residues: CATGEQYF. The CDR3 DNA reads TGCGCCACAGGGGAGCAGTACTTC.

The chain combines TRBV6-5 with TRBJ2-7, with 8 bases aligning to TRBD1. The CDR3 runs to 13 residues. Unmatched junction bases numbered 2, after V lost 5 bases and J lost 2 bases. Germline CDR1 and CDR2: MNHEY and SVGAGI. CDR3 DNA sequence: TGTGCCAGCAGTAAGACAGGGGCCTACGAGCAGTACTTC. It codes for CASSKTGAYEQYF.